The 2 T cell receptor beta chains listed next were all sequenced from one sample in a study of cytomegalovirus exposure and HLA in healthy donors. Amplification used 60 Vbeta primers and 13 Jbeta primers. TCRdb keeps only in-frame clones here, not all; method: immunoSEQ multiplex PCR. This table has some 140,000 clones, 70% to 85% appearing once. The specimen was PBMCs. These receptors were collected from a man aged 25-45 years in good health and CMV-seronegative.

The chain carries TRBV5-1 and TRBJ1-2, with a possible D match to TRBD1 (5 bases). Trimming pared 1 base from V and 6 bases from J, leaving 7 bases between. This CDR3 is built from 12 residues. Germline V gene sequence: CDR1 SGHRS, CDR2 YFSETQ. CDR3 sequence: CASSLLGDGYTF. CDR3 nucleotide sequence: TGCGCCAGCAGCTTGTTAGGGGATGGCTACACCTTC.

The chain recombines TRBV7-9 with TRBJ2-7, with D tentatively TRBD1 (5 bases). Germline-derived CDR1 and CDR2 are SEHNR and FQNEAQ (reference sequence). The CDR3 has 15 amino acids. Between the trimmed V and J ends, which lost 2 bases and 4 bases, there was a span of 15 bases. In DNA form, the CDR3 reads TGTGCCAGCAGCTTAACACAGAAGGGGCCTTACGAGCAGTACTTC. Protein: CASSLTQKGPYEQYF.